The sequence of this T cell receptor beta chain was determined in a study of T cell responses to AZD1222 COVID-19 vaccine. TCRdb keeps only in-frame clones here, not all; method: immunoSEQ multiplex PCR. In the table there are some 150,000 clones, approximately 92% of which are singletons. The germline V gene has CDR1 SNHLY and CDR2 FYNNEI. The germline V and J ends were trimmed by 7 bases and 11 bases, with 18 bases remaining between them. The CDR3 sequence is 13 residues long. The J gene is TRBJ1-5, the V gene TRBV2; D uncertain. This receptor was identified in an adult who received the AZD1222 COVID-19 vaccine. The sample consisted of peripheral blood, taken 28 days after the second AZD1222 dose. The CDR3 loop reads CASTRAGVLAQHF. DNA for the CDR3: TGTGCCAGCACCCGCGCGGGAGTGTTGGCCCAGCATTTT.